The rows below give T cell receptor beta chains drawn from one sample of a study of cytomegalovirus exposure and HLA in healthy donors. Here immunoSEQ multiplex PCR was the method, and the copy in TCRdb shows in-frame clones only, minus some. This table has more than 85,000 clones, over 60% appearing once. Sequences were obtained from PBMCs. The receptors stem from a woman aged 55-70 years in good health and CMV-seropositive. CDR3s include the opening cysteine and the closing phenylalanine or tryptophan.

TRBV9	CASSVNRDSGAFF
TRBV9	CASSPRTGLSSGANVLTF
TRBV29-1	CSVELASNEQFF
TRBV2	CASRLLYEQYF
TRBV28	CASSWRDSNQPQHF
TRBV7-9	CASSLASGNTGELFF
TRBV7-3	CASSSIFWAGLADHNEQFF
TRBV10-3	CAISEVTGLNTEAFF
TRBV4-2	CASSQPGTGFGEQFF
TRBV6-6	CASSGTYEQYF
TRBV7-9	CASSSLLRDREHGYTF
TRBV7-9	CASSLVTSGRKGTDTQYF
TRBV10-3	CAISDVRPPDTQYF
TRBV27	CASSDRGPSYNEQFF
TRBV29-1	CSVEGGSRKLFF
TRBV30	CAWSVLKGAGEKLFF
TRBV30	CAWSQGLKQPQHF
TRBV6-5	CASSYLAGDTGELFF
TRBV9	CASSVDSSLNYGYTF
TRBV11-2	CASSSGTGLAKHEQYF
TRBV27	CASSLGGSWYEQYF
TRBV5-1	CASSSGQGLVAKNIQYF
TRBV18	CASSLGTSGSSTDTQYF
TRBV4-1	CASSQRAAGESSGYTF
TRBV6-6	CASRYRDRPLYGYTF
TRBV29-1	CSVKPGTSGSGEQFF
TRBV5-1	CASRTPSGSGEQYF
TRBV18	CASSPGQGWTGELFF
TRBV4-2	CASSQDVLENNEQFF
TRBV19	CASSPGTSFYNEQFF
TRBV2	CASTPGTYTYEQYF
TRBV19	CASSKQGMDYEQYF
TRBV6-4	CASCPLGQGMSETQYF
TRBV5-1	CASSLGTLMNTEAFF
TRBV11-2	CASRPTRGPEEAQYF
TRBV28	CASSFPLAGQTDTQYF
TRBV5-4	CASSSQGASTDTQYF
TRBV5-1	CASSSQGAGELFF
TRBV19	CASSLDSPFNTEAFF
TRBV5-1	CASSPETGPSQPQHF
TRBV18	CASSPYGGEAFF
TRBV14	CASSQRPAEKLFF
TRBV2	CASSEGDREAFF
TRBV5-1	CASSSYGTRQNIQYF
TRBV13	CASRGVSQGRNEKLFF
TRBV19	CASSVTGNTEAFF
TRBV5-1	CASSLGTGREGYTF
TRBV5-4	CASSLNRNLYGYTF
TRBV18	CASSPPAGGYEQYF
TRBV7-9	CASSYRPGSYGYTF
TRBV28	CASSGGWGSRGYTF
TRBV15	CATSEGQGSSYEQYF
TRBV5-1	CASSGGRVTYNEQFF